Listed here are 20 T cell receptor beta chains from one sample, sequenced in a study of blood T cell repertoires in COVID-19. Sequencing used immunoSEQ multiplex PCR; TCRdb keeps in-frame clones, though not all of them. In the table there are about 81,000 clones, roughly 82% of which are singletons. Sequenced input: peripheral blood. Every receptor here comes from a human donor in a cohort sampled during active COVID-19.

The chain is built from TRBV3-1 (or the pseudogene TRBV3-2) and TRBJ1-6, with TRBD1 as a possible D gene (6 bases). Trimming took 4 bases from V and 6 from J, leaving 13 bases between them. CDR3 length: 15 amino acids. Germline V gene data show CDR1 as LGHDT and CDR2 as YNNKEL (reference sequence). The CDR3 sequence is CASSPRYRANSPLHF. DNA of the CDR3: TGTGCCAGCAGCCCCCGCTACAGGGCTAATTCACCCCTCCACTTT.

The chain combines TRBV6-5 with TRBJ2-7, with D perhaps TRBD1 (6 bases). Germline CDR1 and CDR2: MNHEY and SVGAGI. This CDR3 contains 15 residues. The V end lost 1 base, the J end lost 6 bases, and 16 bases lay between the germline ends. CDR3 sequence (DNA): TGTGCCAGCAGTTACTTTTCCACAGGGCGACGCGAGCAGTACTTC. As protein: CASSYFSTGRREQYF.

The chain links TRBV7-2 to TRBJ2-5; no definite D call. The CDR3 consists of 14 residues. CDR1 SGHTA and CDR2 FQGNSA come from the germline V gene. V was clipped by 4 bases and J by 4 bases, with 13 bases between them. CDR3 amino acids: CASSSTLVGETQYF. CDR3 DNA sequence: TGTGCCAGCAGCTCGACACTGGTCGGAGAGACCCAGTACTTC.

The chain has TRBV4-3 and TRBJ1-5; a weak D match, TRBD1 (5 bases). There are 14 residues in the CDR3. Germline V gene sequence: CDR1 LGHNA, CDR2 YSLEER. With 0 bases removed from V and 7 bases from J, the gap between germline ends came to 10 bases. CDR3 loop: CASSQEQGGQPQHF. The CDR3 DNA is TGCGCCAGCAGCCAAGAGCAGGGCGGACAGCCCCAGCATTTT.

V usage is TRBV4-1 and J usage is TRBJ2-3, with 14 bases fitting TRBD2. CDR3 length: 17 amino acids. Germline-derived CDR1 and CDR2 are MGHRA and YSYEKL. V lost 5 bases to trimming and J lost 5 bases; unmatched junction nucleotides: 9. CDR3 coding DNA: TGCGCCAGCAGCGCCCGACTAGCGGGGGGGCACGGAGATACGCAGTATTTT. Translating gives CASSARLAGGHGDTQYF.

The J gene is TRBJ1-5, the V gene TRBV9, with 8 bases identical to TRBD1. This CDR3 region has 18 residues. V lost 0 bases and J lost 4; bases outside the gene matches: 12. CDR1 and CDR2 from the germline V gene are SGDLS and YYNGEE. CDR3 loop: CASSVARSRDRTNQPQHF. The CDR3 nucleotides read TGTGCCAGCAGCGTAGCTCGTTCCCGGGACAGGACAAATCAGCCCCAGCATTTT.

The V gene is TRBV11-1, the J gene TRBJ1-1; weak D call: TRBD1 (6 bases). The germline gives CDR1 SGHAT, CDR2 FQDESV (reference sequence). This CDR3 has 16 amino acids. Trimming shortened V by 5 bases and J by 0 bases, and 16 bases separated the two germline ends. The CDR3 DNA is TGTGCCAGCAGCCGGGGGGCCAGCATCATGAACACTGAAGCTTTCTTT. It encodes CASSRGASIMNTEAFF.

This clone was detected once. The CDR3 spells CAWTGTGDEKLFF. Here the CDR3 DNA reads TGTGCCTGGACCGGGACAGGCGATGAAAAACTGTTTTTT. The chain joins TRBV30 to TRBJ1-4; 8 bases fit TRBD1. The CDR3 sequence is 13 residues long. The germline V gene has CDR1 GTSNPN and CDR2 SVGIG (reference sequence). Germline trimming cut 4 bases from V and 6 bases from J; bases unmatched to any gene: 4. The full variable domain, in which reference TRBV30 and TRBJ1-4 provide the parts outside the CDR3, is SQTIHQWPATLVQPVGSPLSLECTVEGTSNPNLYWYRQAAGRGLQLLFYSVGIGQISSEVPQNLSASRPQDRQFILSSKKLLLSDSGFYLCAWTGTGDEKLFFGSGTQLSVL.

The chain uses TRBV10-3 and TRBJ1-1; D is uncertain. Trimming removed 0 bases at V and 4 bases at J, with 6 bases between. The germline V gene has CDR1 ENHRY and CDR2 SYGVKD. The CDR3 has 13 residues. Here the CDR3 DNA reads TGTGCCATCAGTGAGTCTCCATCCACTGAAGCTTTCTTT. This codes for CAISESPSTEAFF.

This clone was found a few times. The chain uses TRBV27 and TRBJ2-7, with 9 bases fitting TRBD1. Per the germline V gene, CDR1 is MNHEY and CDR2 is SMNVEV (reference sequence). V shed 3 bases, J shed 6 bases, and the junction held 3 bases outside the gene matches. The CDR3 extends over 13 amino acids. The CDR3 DNA is TGTGCCAGCAGTTTCACAGGGGGCGGCGAGCAGTACTTC. This translates into CASSFTGGGEQYF.

The chain combines TRBV3-1 (or the pseudogene TRBV3-2) with TRBJ2-7; perhaps TRBD2 as D (5 bases). Germline loops: CDR1 LGHDT, CDR2 YNNKEL (reference sequence). This CDR3 region has 11 residues. V was shortened by 8 bases and J by 4 bases, with 9 bases between the two germline ends. DNA of the CDR3: TGTGCCAGCGAGGGCTTGTACGAGCAGTACTTC. Its protein product is CASEGLYEQYF.

The rearrangement joins TRBV6-5 to TRBJ1-2; TRBD1 might be the D (6 bases). The CDR3 is 12 residues long. Germline lookup yields CDR1 MNHEY and CDR2 SVGAGI. V lost 6 bases and J 6 bases, leaving 11 bases between the germline ends. CDR3 DNA sequence: TGTGCCAGCAGGGACACAGGGAATGGCTACACCTTC. Translating gives CASRDTGNGYTF.

V usage is TRBV7-2 and J usage is TRBJ1-2, with D possibly matching TRBD1 (5 bases). Trimming took 3 bases from V and 8 from J, leaving 16 bases between them. Germline CDR1 SGHTA, CDR2 FQGNSA. This CDR3 spans 14 amino acids. The chain's CDR3 is CASSFERQLGGYTF. DNA for the CDR3: TGTGCCAGCAGCTTTGAGAGACAGTTGGGCGGCTACACCTTC.

This chain joins TRBV5-1 and TRBJ2-5; 7 bases are a match to TRBD1. Germline values: CDR1 SGHRS, CDR2 YFSETQ. Germline trimming cut 4 bases from V and 2 bases from J; bases unmatched to any gene: 8. The CDR3 spans 15 residues. The CDR3 DNA reads as TGCGCCAGCAGCCTGGATAGGGGGCGGCAAGAGACCCAGTACTTC. Translation: CASSLDRGRQETQYF.

This clone was counted once. This chain links TRBV5-1 with TRBJ2-2; 7 positions match TRBD1. The ends lost 4 bases at V and 6 bases at J; junction bases unmatched: 9. This CDR3 comprises 15 residues. Looked up from germline, CDR1 is SGHRS and CDR2 is YFSETQ. The CDR3 DNA reads TGCGCCAGCAGCGAGAGTCTCCAGGGGGCCGGGGAGCTGTTTTTT. It codes for CASSESLQGAGELFF.

The V call is TRBV2, the J call TRBJ1-3, with unresolved D. CDR3 length: 15 residues. Germline CDR1 and CDR2: SNHLY and FYNNEI. V was pared by 7 bases and J by 2 bases, with 15 bases between. CDR3 in DNA: TGTGCCAGCACCCTAACCCTGGGCCCTGGAAACACCATATATTTT. Protein product: CASTLTLGPGNTIYF. The whole variable domain, remainder taken from reference TRBV2 and TRBJ1-3, is EPEVTQTPSHQVTQMGQEVILRCVPISNHLYFYWYRQILGQKVEFLVSFYNNEISEKSEIFDDQFSVERPDGSNFTLKIRSTKLEDSAMYFCASTLTLGPGNTIYFGEGSWLTVV.

CDR3 DNA: TGTGCCAGCAGTCGTGGACAGGGCCATGGCTACACCTTC. The encoded protein is CASSRGQGHGYTF. This chain connects TRBV7-9 to TRBJ1-2; TRBD1 aligns across 8 bases. The V segment lost 6 bases and the J segment 6 bases; nucleotides outside the gene matches: 6. The CDR3 has 13 residues. Germline V gene sequence: CDR1 SEHNR, CDR2 FQNEAQ (reference sequence).

This clone was seen once. The rearrangement joins TRBV24-1 to TRBJ2-2; the D gene is possibly TRBD2 (5 bases). CDR1 KGHDR and CDR2 SFDVKD come from the germline V gene. V was shortened by 8 bases and J by 0 bases, with 15 bases between the two germline ends. This CDR3 region has 16 residues. CDR3 nucleotide sequence: TGTGCCACCAACCCCCGGGAATCTGCGAACACCGGGGAGCTGTTTTTT. This codes for CATNPRESANTGELFF.

The chain carries TRBV7-8 and TRBJ2-3, with 10 positions matching TRBD2. The CDR3 totals 18 residues. The V gene end was trimmed by 0 bases and the J gene end by 2 bases; junction bases not matched to a gene: 8. CDR1 is SGHVS, CDR2 FQNEAQ, per germline. The chain's CDR3 is CASSLAPATSGATDTQYF. The CDR3 nucleotides are TGTGCCAGCAGCTTAGCCCCAGCTACTAGCGGGGCCACAGATACGCAGTATTTT.

V gene TRBV3-1 (or the pseudogene TRBV3-2) combines with J gene TRBJ2-2; a possible D gene is TRBD2 (5 bases). V lost 10 bases and J 7 bases, leaving 7 bases between the germline ends. The CDR3 runs to 10 residues. Germline V gene data show CDR1 as LGHDT and CDR2 as YNNKEL (reference sequence). The CDR3 sequence is CATGLGELFF. Written as DNA, the CDR3 is TGTGCCACCGGACTCGGGGAGCTGTTTTTT.